A single sample is the source of the 21 T cell receptor beta chains below, sequenced in a study of T-cell reconstitution after alpha-beta-depleted transplantation in children. The authors prepared the TCRbeta library with unique molecular identifiers. TCRdb re-derived calls from the PCR reads in MiXCR, one entry per CDR3 protein. There are roughly 4,500 distinct CDR3 sequences in the sample; 25% occur only once, and 25% to 35% lies in the top ten. The source was PBMCs, mostly from graft donor cells, collected 60 days after TCRalphabeta/CD19-depleted stem cell transplant. Source of these receptors: a boy in the first two years of life who had a stem cell transplant for SCID, so the T cells may come from the graft donor.

This clonotype was seen many times. The chain is built from TRBV7-9 and TRBJ1-6; no definite D call. The V and J ends lost 2 bases and 9 bases respectively, with 14 bases between them. This CDR3 is built from 15 residues. Germline loops: CDR1 SEHNR, CDR2 FQNEAQ (reference sequence). CDR3 amino acids: CASSLMRGLGSPLHF. The CDR3 DNA reads TGTGCCAGCAGCTTAATGCGAGGGCTCGGTTCACCCCTCCACTTT.

This clonotype was detected many times. The rearrangement joins TRBV11-2 to TRBJ2-7; 10 bases align to TRBD2. The CDR3 spans 18 residues. The germline V gene has CDR1 SGHAT and CDR2 FQNNGV. V gave up 0 bases and J gave up 2 bases; unmatched junction bases: 10. In DNA, the CDR3 is TGTGCCAGCAGCTTAGATGGCCCCCTAGCGGGGGTTCCCTACGAGCAGTACTTC. Its protein product is CASSLDGPLAGVPYEQYF.

This clonotype has just a few counts. This chain uses TRBV5-2 with TRBJ2-5; the D call in the table, TRBD1, was not verified against the DNA. TRBV5-2 is classified as a pseudogene. The CDR3 is 12 residues long. This CDR3 is CAMGPGPISQYF. CDR3 nucleotide sequence: TGTGCCATGGGCCCGGGGCCCATCTCCCAGTACTTC.

This chain joins TRBV28 and TRBJ1-4, with 9 positions matching TRBD1. V lost 6 bases to trimming and J lost 8 bases; unmatched junction nucleotides: 13. This CDR3 has 16 residues. Germline CDR1 is MDHEN and CDR2 is SYDVKM. The CDR3 sequence is CASSRQGTGLREKLFF. The CDR3 DNA is TGTGCCAGCAGCAGGCAAGGGACAGGGCTTCGCGAAAAACTGTTTTTT.

Ten or more counts support this clonotype. The chain carries TRBV19 and TRBJ1-1; D is unclear. Germline values: CDR1 LNHDA, CDR2 SQIVND (reference sequence). The CDR3 length is 12 residues. V lost 10 bases and J lost 2, with 11 bases in between. Here the CDR3 reads CATQERNTEAFF. DNA for the CDR3: TGTGCCACCCAGGAGCGCAACACTGAAGCTTTCTTT.

The chain recombines TRBV20-1 with TRBJ2-7; 11 positions agree with TRBD2. This CDR3 has 15 amino acids. The germline V gene encodes CDR1 DFQATT and CDR2 SNEGSKA (reference sequence). The V gene end was trimmed by 0 bases and the J gene end by 6 bases; junction bases not matched to a gene: 7. The CDR3 region is CSARDLASGRSEQYF. Here the CDR3 DNA reads TGCAGTGCTAGAGATCTTGCTAGCGGGAGGAGCGAGCAGTACTTC.

By share of the sample, this clonotype is medium-sized. The V and J genes are TRBV7-9 and TRBJ2-7, with 7 positions matching TRBD2. The V gene end was trimmed by 0 bases and the J gene end by 3 bases; junction bases not matched to a gene: 2. Per germline, CDR1 SEHNR and CDR2 FQNEAQ (reference sequence). The CDR3 contains 14 residues. CDR3 DNA sequence: TGTGCCAGCAGCTTAGCGGGGGGGATCTACGAGCAGTACTTC. It encodes CASSLAGGIYEQYF.

By proportion, this clonotype is medium-sized. The V gene is TRBV5-1, the J gene TRBJ2-1; D possibly corresponds to TRBD1 (6 bases). Germline values: CDR1 SGHRS, CDR2 YFSETQ. The CDR3 totals 14 residues. Trimming shortened V by 2 bases and J by 6 bases, and 12 bases separated the two germline ends. The DNA for the CDR3 is TGCGCCAGCAGCTTCAGGGGCGGAGGCAATGAGCAGTTCTTC. Amino acids: CASSFRGGGNEQFF.

This clonotype was counted a single time. This chain uses TRBV3-1 with TRBJ1-2; D is ambiguous. The germline V gene encodes CDR1 LGHDT and CDR2 YNNKEL (reference sequence). Deletions cut 10 bases from V and 1 base from J, with 19 bases between. The CDR3 contains 15 residues. CDR3 residues: CATSKEGTVNYGYTF. In nucleotides, the CDR3 is TGTGCCACCTCCAAAGAGGGCACCGTTAACTATGGCTACACCTTC.

This chain joins TRBV5-3 and TRBJ1-5; possibly TRBD1 for D (5 bases). TRBV5-3 is reported as an ORF; its role is uncertain. V was clipped by 9 bases and J by 0 bases, with 19 bases between them. There are 16 residues in the CDR3. The CDR3 sequence: CAMGLGGGYSNQPQHF. The CDR3 nucleotides are TGTGCCATGGGCTTGGGCGGGGGGTATAGCAATCAGCCCCAGCATTTT.

This clonotype has ten or more counts. A much more abundant neighbour one base away suggests this may be a read error. The gene calls are TRBV4-2 and TRBJ1-2; D uncertain. V gave up 3 bases and J gave up 4 bases, with 9 bases separating them. Germline V CDR1 and CDR2: LGHNA, YNFKEQ. The CDR3 has 13 residues. The CDR3 DNA is TGTGCCAGCAGCCACGGACTTCCCTATGGCTACACCTTC. This codes for CASSHGLPYGYTF.

The V call is TRBV9, the J call TRBJ2-2, with D tentatively TRBD1 or TRBD2 (5 bases each). The CDR3 covers 13 residues. The germline V and J ends were trimmed by 7 bases and 7 bases, with 14 bases remaining between them. From germline, CDR1 is SGDLS and CDR2 YYNGEE. The CDR3 is CASGTPIFGELFF. The CDR3, as DNA: TGTGCCAGCGGGACCCCGATATTCGGGGAGCTGTTTTTT.

This clonotype is judged medium-sized. The genes are TRBV18 and TRBJ1-1, with TRBD1 matching 7 bases. The J segment lost 5 bases and the V segment lost 2 bases, leaving 8 bases of the junction unmatched. CDR1 is KGHSH and CDR2 is LQKENI in the germline V gene. The CDR3 is made up of 15 amino acids. CDR3 in amino acids: CASSPIDSGGTEAFF. CDR3 nucleotides: TGTGCCAGCTCACCAATAGATTCAGGGGGAACTGAAGCTTTCTTT.

The sample holds many counts of this clonotype. J is TRBJ1-2 and V is TRBV6-5; 7 nucleotides agree with TRBD1. This CDR3 is built from 14 residues. The germline V gene encodes CDR1 MNHEY and CDR2 SVGAGI. The V and J ends lost 5 bases and 3 bases, in that order; junction bases with no gene match: 6. The CDR3 here is CASSHEGAYYGYTF. The CDR3 DNA is TGTGCCAGCAGTCACGAGGGGGCGTACTATGGCTACACCTTC.

This clonotype has a count of ten or more. The chain combines TRBV20-1 with TRBJ1-4; D unclear. Trimming stripped 0 bases from V and 14 bases from J, with 16 bases between. The germline V gene encodes CDR1 DFQATT and CDR2 SNEGSKA (reference sequence). This CDR3 region has 13 residues. The CDR3 sequence: CSARDGVTPLLFF. The DNA for the CDR3 is TGCAGTGCTAGAGATGGAGTAACCCCCTTGCTGTTTTTT.

There are many counts of this clonotype. The rearrangement joins TRBV13 to TRBJ2-3; 10 bases are a match to TRBD2. V lost 3 bases, J lost 1 base, and 4 bases stayed unmatched. The CDR3 extends over 16 amino acids. Per the germline V gene, CDR1 is PRHDT and CDR2 is FYEKMQ (reference sequence). The CDR3 sequence is CASSFPTSGGTDTQYF. CDR3 DNA: TGTGCCAGCAGCTTCCCCACTAGCGGGGGCACAGATACGCAGTATTTT.

As concerns this clonotype: A clone one base away is much larger, so this may be a read error. The rearrangement links TRBV28 to TRBJ2-5, with D perhaps assigned TRBD1 or TRBD2 (5 bases each). Germline V CDR1 and CDR2: MDHEN, SYDVKM. The CDR3 sequence is 12 residues long. CDR3 sequence: CAMGPGPIPQSF. In DNA form, the CDR3 reads TGTGCCATGGGCCCGGGGCCCATTCCCCAGTCCTTC.

This clonotype is large by share. The chain links TRBV29-1 to TRBJ2-3; TRBD1 matches at 9 bases. With V trimmed by 5 bases and J by 2 bases, 8 bases remained unmatched. CDR3 size: 15 residues. Germline V gene lookup returns CDR1 SQVTM and CDR2 ANQGSEA. The CDR3 loop reads CSVSGQGKPTDTQYF. For the CDR3, the DNA is TGCAGCGTTTCAGGACAGGGGAAACCCACAGATACGCAGTATTTT.

This clonotype was counted many times. The chain joins TRBV7-9 to TRBJ1-2; D not resolved. The V gene's germline CDR1 is SEHNR and CDR2 FQNEAQ (reference sequence). The CDR3 is 13 residues long. The germline V and J ends were trimmed by 6 bases and 6 bases, with 14 bases remaining between them. Written as DNA, the CDR3 is TGTGCCAGCAGAAAAGGGAGCGTTGATGGCTACACCTTC. Amino acids: CASRKGSVDGYTF. Combining the CDR3 with reference TRBV7-9 and TRBJ1-2 gives the whole variable domain DTGVSQNPRHKITKRGQNVTFRCDPISEHNRLYWYRQTLGQGPEFLTYFQNEAQLEKSRLLSDRFSAERPKGSFSTLEIQRTEQGDSAMYLCASRKGSVDGYTFGSGTRLTVV.

This clonotype came up many times. The chain has TRBV20-1 and TRBJ2-3; 12 positions agree with TRBD2. V trimming: 5 bases; J trimming: 4 bases; junction bases outside the gene matches: 4. This CDR3 contains 14 residues. Germline V gene sequence: CDR1 DFQATT, CDR2 SNEGSKA (reference sequence). The CDR3 loop reads CSAPSSGGADTQYF. CDR3 nucleotides: TGCAGTGCTCCTTCTAGCGGGGGGGCAGATACGCAGTATTTT.

In its sample, this clonotype was seen many times. The chain has TRBV29-1 and TRBJ2-3; D is undetermined. Germline V CDR1 and CDR2: SQVTM, ANQGSEA. CDR3 length: 14 residues. Trimming removed 3 bases from V and 2 bases from J, with 12 bases in between. The CDR3 loop is CSVEKAYSTDTQYF. CDR3 nucleotide sequence: TGCAGCGTTGAGAAGGCCTACTCCACAGATACGCAGTATTTT.